One sample yielded the 14 T cell receptor beta chains listed below, sequenced in a study of Graves' ophthalmopathy and Graves' hyperthyroidism. The TCR beta CDR3 regions underwent amplification from RNA transcripts. RT-PCR in the first round used HTBI primers; a second-round multiplex PCR followed. TCRdb ran MiXCR on the multiplex PCR reads and lists one entry per CDR3 protein. The sample records about 210,000 distinct CDR3 sequences, 25% to 35% being singletons. Sequencing was performed on peripheral blood. The receptor set was obtained from a man in his fifties or sixties with Graves' ophthalmopathy.

This clonotype has a count of ten or more. The chain carries TRBV4-1 and TRBJ1-3; no firm D call. This CDR3 spans 15 amino acids. V was shortened by 0 bases and J by 3 bases, with 9 bases between the two germline ends. CDR1 is MGHRA, CDR2 YSYEKL, per germline. The CDR3, as DNA: TGCGCCAGCAGCCAAGATTTGCTTAATGGAAACACCATATATTTT. Residues: CASSQDLLNGNTIYF.

This chain's CDR3 is CATSRVPGPQRPHF. The DNA for the CDR3 is TGTGCCACCAGCAGAGTCCCGGGACCCCAAAGGCCCCACTTT. The chain joins TRBV15 to TRBJ1-6; D possibly corresponds to TRBD1 (5 bases). This CDR3 comprises 14 residues. With 1 base removed from V and 18 bases from J, the gap between germline ends came to 19 bases. Germline lookup yields CDR1 LNHNV and CDR2 YYDKDF (reference sequence).

This clonotype was recorded at least ten times. The CDR3 sequence is CASSYMVPGLGDYEQYF. The DNA for the CDR3 is TGTGCCAGCAGTTACATGGTCCCGGGACTAGGGGACTACGAGCAGTACTTC. The chain joins TRBV6-5 to TRBJ2-7; TRBD2 agrees at 8 bases. This CDR3 region has 17 residues. The trim removed 2 bases at V and 3 bases at J, leaving 12 bases unmatched. Germline V lookup: CDR1 MNHEY, CDR2 SVGAGI.

The J gene is TRBJ1-1, the V gene TRBV15; D is unresolved. The V and J ends lost 4 bases and 4 bases respectively, with 7 bases between them. Germline V gives CDR1 LNHNV, CDR2 YYDKDF (reference sequence). This CDR3 spans 12 amino acids. The CDR3 sequence: CATSNMITEAFF. As DNA, the CDR3 is TGTGCCACCAGCAATATGATCACTGAAGCTTTCTTT.

This clonotype has ten or more counts. Here the CDR3 DNA reads TGCGCCAGCAGCTTGTCAGATGAGCAGTTCTTC. Translation gives CASSLSDEQFF. The J gene is TRBJ2-1, the V gene TRBV5-1; D gene ambiguous. V was clipped by 1 base and J by 8 bases, with 4 bases between them. The CDR3 is made up of 11 amino acids. Germline CDR1 is SGHRS and CDR2 is YFSETQ.

Note on this clonotype: A much larger clone differs by one base, so this may be a read error. Here the CDR3 reads CASSQSALFSGANVMTF. DNA for the CDR3: TGTGCCAGCAGCCAATCGGCGTTGTTTTCCGGGGCCAACGTCATGACTTTC. This sequence joins TRBV4-2 and TRBJ2-6; D is perhaps TRBD1 or TRBD2 (5 bases each). CDR3 size: 17 residues. Looked up from germline, CDR1 is LGHNA and CDR2 is YNFKEQ.

There are many counts of this clonotype. The chain employs TRBV28 and TRBJ1-5; D possibly corresponds to TRBD1 (6 bases). From germline, CDR1 is MDHEN and CDR2 SYDVKM. Deletions cut 8 bases from V and 0 bases from J, with 23 bases between. The CDR3 extends over 18 amino acids. The CDR3 loop is CASLLGGGSRDSNQPQHF. The CDR3 DNA follows: TGTGCCAGCCTCCTGGGAGGGGGAAGTCGGGATAGCAATCAGCCCCAGCATTTT.

This clonotype appeared many times. The genes are TRBV27 and TRBJ2-7; D may match TRBD1 or TRBD2 (5 bases each). In germline, CDR1 is MNHEY, CDR2 SMNVEV (reference sequence). The CDR3 contains 14 residues. The CDR3 DNA follows: TGTGCTCCCAGGGAGCCTAAGTGGATCTACGAGCAGTACTTC. It is translated as CAPREPKWIYEQYF.

The table lists this clonotype with many counts. This rearrangement joins TRBV29-1 to TRBJ2-2; D is unclear. This CDR3 spans 13 amino acids. The V and J ends lost 6 bases and 3 bases respectively, with 11 bases between them. The germline V gene has CDR1 SQVTM and CDR2 ANQGSEA. CDR3 nucleotides: TGCAGCGTCAGCACCCCCGACACCGGGGAGCTGTTTTTT. Amino acids: CSVSTPDTGELFF.

Concerning this clonotype itself: The junction does not match germline at one end; this may be a read error. V and J are TRBV6-1 and TRBJ1-1; D gene uncertain. Germline lookup yields CDR1 MNHNS and CDR2 SASEGT. This CDR3 has 15 residues. The CDR3 nucleotides read TGTGCCAGCAGTGAAGCGCCTAGTGCCCAGAATGAAGTTTTCTTT. It yields the protein CASSEAPSAQNEVFF.

This chain links TRBV12-3 or TRBV12-4 with TRBJ2-7; D might be TRBD1 (6 bases). The CDR3 runs 13 residues. Trimming left V 4 bases short and J 4 bases short, with 11 bases between. The CDR3: CASSWGTQYEQYF. The CDR3 DNA sequence: TGTGCCAGCAGTTGGGGGACACAATACGAGCAGTACTTC.

This clonotype was picked up many times. The chain is built from TRBV6-2 or TRBV6-3 and TRBJ2-7, with 11 bases that match TRBD1. Trimming at V came to 6 bases and at J to 5 bases, leaving 9 bases not matched to a gene. Looked up from germline, CDR1 is MNHEY and CDR2 is SVGEGT. CDR3 size: 15 residues. The CDR3 DNA reads as TGTGCCAGCAGGTCCGTTTGGGACAGGGGGGACGAGCAGTACTTC. It is translated as CASRSVWDRGDEQYF.

This clonotype has ten or more counts. This sequence joins TRBV11-1 and TRBJ1-2, with a tentative D call TRBD1 (5 bases). CDR3 size: 15 residues. From germline, CDR1 is SGHAT and CDR2 FQDESV (reference sequence). Trimming shortened V by 5 bases and J by 0 bases, and 13 bases separated the two germline ends. The CDR3 DNA sequence: TGTGCCAGCAGCACGGTGGGGGATTCTAACTATGGCTACACCTTC. Translation gives CASSTVGDSNYGYTF.

This rearrangement joins TRBV12-3 or TRBV12-4 to TRBJ1-6; 7 bases map to TRBD1. Trimming took 5 bases from V and 10 from J; bases not matched to a gene: 11. The CDR3 has 15 amino acids. The CDR3 protein is CASSPGTVGFSPLHF. The CDR3 nucleotides are TGTGCCAGCAGTCCGGGGACAGTAGGTTTCTCACCCCTCCACTTT.